A single sample is the source of the 21 T cell receptor beta chains below, sequenced in a study of human T cells and chemical hapten exposure. TCRdb redid the calling of the RACE reads with MiXCR, one entry per CDR3 protein. The data hold tens of thousands of distinct CDR3 sequences, with about a tenth observed a single time. As to time point: patch test 2, 6 weeks after DPC sensitization. Treatment indicated: therapeutic diphenylcyclopropenone sensitization with weekly scalp DPC. The source material was whole blood, sampled in connection with sensitization to the hapten diphenylcyclopropenone (DPC). The origin of the receptors is a woman aged 45-65 years with alopecia areata. Some clones in this sample may be carry-over from other donors' samples.

The sample holds many counts of this clonotype. The rearrangement links TRBV5-1 to TRBJ2-5; 7 bases are a match to TRBD2. The CDR3 length is 14 residues. Germline values: CDR1 SGHRS, CDR2 YFSETQ. Trimming cost V 2 bases and J 5 bases; bases outside gene matches: 6. This chain's CDR3 is CASSFSGGGETQYF. The DNA of the CDR3 is TGCGCCAGCAGCTTTTCGGGAGGAGGGGAGACCCAGTACTTC.

The rearrangement joins TRBV30 to TRBJ2-2; D remains ambiguous. This CDR3 has 14 residues. Looked up from germline, CDR1 is GTSNPN and CDR2 is SVGIG (reference sequence). Trimming took off 0 bases at V and 1 base at J, with 6 bases between the two ends. CDR3: CAWSVLQNTGELFF. CDR3 DNA sequence: TGTGCCTGGAGTGTATTACAGAACACCGGGGAGCTGTTTTTT. Using reference TRBV30 and TRBJ2-2 for the parts outside the CDR3, the full variable domain is SQTIHQWPATLVQPVGSPLSLECTVEGTSNPNLYWYRQAAGRGLQLLFYSVGIGQISSEVPQNLSASRPQDRQFILSSKKLLLSDSGFYLCAWSVLQNTGELFFGEGSRLTVL.

CDR3 DNA sequence: TGTGCCAGCAGCCAAAATTTTGGCAATTCACCCCTCCACTTT. Its protein is CASSQNFGNSPLHF. The rearrangement links TRBV27 to TRBJ1-6, with unresolved D. The ends were cut back, 6 bases at V and 7 bases at J, with 13 bases in the middle. The CDR3 contains 14 residues. The germline CDR1 and CDR2 sequences are MNHEY and SMNVEV (reference sequence).

With respect to this clonotype: A single base separates this from a much larger clone, so it may be a read error. The rearrangement uses TRBV18 and TRBJ1-5; D uncertain. Germline V lookup: CDR1 KGHSH, CDR2 LQKENI. The CDR3 covers 14 residues. The germline V and J ends were trimmed by 5 bases and 3 bases, with 11 bases remaining between them. The CDR3 DNA reads as TGTGCCAGCTCAGACATGGGTAACAATCAGCCCCAGCATTTT. Encoded protein: CASSDMGNNQPQHF.

The chain joins TRBV5-1 to TRBJ2-7; D possibly uses TRBD1 or TRBD2 (5 bases each). This CDR3 has 14 amino acids. The germline gives CDR1 SGHRS, CDR2 YFSETQ. The V end was cut by 2 bases, the J end by 5 bases, with 14 bases between. Written as DNA, the CDR3 is TGCGCCAGCAGCTTAGGAGCAGGGACCCACGAGCAGTACTTC. This sequence encodes CASSLGAGTHEQYF. Drawing the rest from reference TRBV5-1 and TRBJ2-7, the complete variable domain is KAGVTQTPRYLIKTRGQQVTLSCSPISGHRSVSWYQQTPGQGLQFLFEYFSETQRNKGNFPGRFSGRQFSNSRSEMNVSTLELGDSALYLCASSLGAGTHEQYFGPGTRLTVT.

This clonotype was counted a few times. The chain has TRBV7-8 and TRBJ2-2; possible D gene TRBD1, 6 bases. V was pared by 4 bases and J by 1 base, with 10 bases between. The CDR3 is 15 amino acids. Germline CDR1 reads SGHVS; CDR2 reads FQNEAQ. The CDR3 loop reads CASSWRQENTGELFF. The CDR3 coding sequence is TGTGCCAGCAGCTGGAGACAGGAGAACACCGGGGAGCTGTTTTTT.

This clonotype came up a few times. The chain's CDR3 is CAGAGSPGNEQFF. The CDR3 region has the DNA TGTGCCGGGGCCGGGAGTCCGGGCAATGAGCAGTTCTTC. This sequence joins TRBV7-2 and TRBJ2-1; tentative D call: TRBD2 (6 bases). Germline V CDR1 and CDR2: SGHTA, FQGNSA. The ends were cut back, 11 bases at V and 6 bases at J, with 17 bases in the middle. The CDR3 is 13 amino acids.

The table lists this clonotype with a few counts. This sequence joins TRBV6-6 and TRBJ2-5; 7 positions agree with TRBD2. Germline trimming cut 2 bases from V and 5 bases from J; bases unmatched to any gene: 5. Germline-derived CDR1 and CDR2 are MNHNY and SVGAGI (reference sequence). This CDR3 contains 14 residues. CDR3 amino acids: CASSYGLGGETQYF. CDR3 DNA: TGTGCCAGCAGTTACGGTTTGGGGGGGGAGACCCAGTACTTC.

The chain combines TRBV29-1 with TRBJ1-1, with no clear D. Germline V gene data show CDR1 as SQVTM and CDR2 as ANQGSEA. V lost 5 bases and J 4 bases, leaving 17 bases between the germline ends. The CDR3 spans 14 residues. CDR3 sequence: CSVSPKQKVTEAFF. DNA for the CDR3: TGCAGCGTTAGCCCCAAGCAGAAGGTCACTGAAGCTTTCTTT.

This sequence joins TRBV28 and TRBJ1-1, with 7 bases fitting TRBD1. The CDR3 loop spans 15 amino acids. Per germline, CDR1 MDHEN and CDR2 SYDVKM. Trimming took 6 bases from V and 1 from J; bases not matched to a gene: 8. The CDR3 sequence is CASRTGNTPNTEAFF. CDR3 sequence (DNA): TGTGCCAGCAGGACAGGGAATACCCCGAACACTGAAGCTTTCTTT.

In its sample, this clonotype was seen many times. The chain employs TRBV11-2 and TRBJ2-5; D gene ambiguous. The germline gives CDR1 SGHAT, CDR2 FQNNGV. Trimming removed 3 bases at V and 1 base at J, with 9 bases between. The CDR3 has 14 residues. The CDR3 coding sequence is TGTGCCAGCAGCTTGTACCCCACCCAAGAGACCCAGTACTTC. Its protein product is CASSLYPTQETQYF.

This clonotype was found a few times. The V and J genes are TRBV6-1 and TRBJ2-5, with D possibly being TRBD2 (5 bases). This CDR3 is 15 amino acids long. The V gene's germline CDR1 is MNHNS and CDR2 SASEGT. V dropped 8 bases and J dropped 1 base, with 17 bases sitting between them. This CDR3 is CASGLVSVLQETQYF. CDR3 nucleotides: TGTGCCAGCGGACTCGTATCGGTACTCCAAGAGACCCAGTACTTC.

The chain employs TRBV2 and TRBJ2-2; TRBD2 is a possible D gene (6 bases). The V end was cut by 4 bases, the J end by 6 bases, with 12 bases between. CDR1 SNHLY and CDR2 FYNNEI come from the germline V gene. The CDR3 is made up of 14 amino acids. As DNA, the CDR3 is TGTGCCAGCAGTGTCCCACCGGGGGCCGGGGAGCTGTTTTTT. Translated, it gives CASSVPPGAGELFF.

The J gene is TRBJ2-5, the V gene TRBV4-1; 8 nucleotides line up with TRBD2. This CDR3 has 15 amino acids. Germline-derived CDR1 and CDR2 are MGHRA and YSYEKL. Losses at the gene ends were 1 base for V and 3 bases for J; bases not matched to a gene: 4. This CDR3 reads CASSQVLAEEETQYF. CDR3 DNA sequence: TGCGCCAGCAGCCAAGTACTAGCGGAGGAAGAGACCCAGTACTTC.

Many counts were recorded for this clonotype. The chain has TRBV7-6 and TRBJ1-1; D is unresolved. V shed 5 bases and J shed 10 bases, with 17 bases lying between them. CDR3 length: 13 residues. CDR1 is SGHVS, CDR2 FNYEAQ, per germline. The CDR3 nucleotides are TGTGCCAGCAGCCCCCTGCCGTCCCTAGGAGCTTTCTTT. Translation gives CASSPLPSLGAFF.

This clonotype was detected only a few times. The rearrangement joins TRBV20-1 to TRBJ2-7, with D perhaps TRBD2 (6 bases). Trimming took off 5 bases at V and 3 bases at J, with 8 bases between the two ends. The CDR3 has 11 amino acids. Germline V lookup: CDR1 DFQATT, CDR2 SNEGSKA (reference sequence). The CDR3 sequence is CSARGNYEQYF. CDR3 coding DNA: TGCAGTGCTCGCGGGAACTACGAGCAGTACTTC.

This clonotype was picked up many times. The V call is TRBV6-1, the J call TRBJ1-1; no clear D. Trimming took 2 bases from V and 2 from J, leaving 6 bases between them. CDR1 is MNHNS, CDR2 SASEGT, per germline. The CDR3 length is 13 residues. As DNA, the CDR3 is TGTGCCAGCAGTGAAACCTTAAACACTGAAGCTTTCTTT. This translates into CASSETLNTEAFF.

There are many counts of this clonotype. The gene calls are TRBV18 and TRBJ1-2, with TRBD1 as a possible D gene (5 bases). CDR3 length: 16 residues. Trimming took off 2 bases at V and 4 bases at J, with 17 bases between the two ends. Germline CDR1 reads KGHSH; CDR2 reads LQKENI. The CDR3 coding sequence is TGTGCCAGCTCACCAGGGACCCAAGAAGGGTCCTATGGCTACACCTTC. Encoded protein: CASSPGTQEGSYGYTF.

This clonotype was seen a handful of times. The chain joins TRBV18 to TRBJ2-4; 14 bases are a match to TRBD2. Trimming cost V 3 bases and J 6 bases; bases outside gene matches: 13. This CDR3 region has 19 residues. Germline V gene lookup returns CDR1 KGHSH and CDR2 LQKENI. CDR3 sequence reads: CASSPTNPGLAGERNIQYF. The DNA for the CDR3 is TGTGCCAGCTCACCGACAAACCCGGGACTAGCGGGAGAGAGAAACATTCAGTACTTC.

This clonotype has more than one count but fewer than ten. The chain links TRBV3-1 to TRBJ1-2; D call uncertain. V lost 0 bases, J lost 8 bases, and 13 bases lay in between. The CDR3 has 14 amino acids. Germline V gene data show CDR1 as LGHDT and CDR2 as YNNKEL (reference sequence). Here the CDR3 DNA reads TGTGCCAGCAGCCAAGATGTGGCAGTTAGCGGCTACACCTTC. It translates to CASSQDVAVSGYTF.

This clonotype was seen a handful of times. The J gene is TRBJ2-3, the V gene TRBV11-3, with 12 bases lining up with TRBD2. With 5 bases clipped from V and 2 bases from J, the junction kept 8 bases outside the gene matches. The CDR3 has 17 amino acids. Looked up from germline, CDR1 is SGHNT and CDR2 is YENEEA. CDR3 bases: TGTGCCAGCAGCCCTAGGACTAGCGGGATTTTCACAGATACGCAGTATTTT. It encodes CASSPRTSGIFTDTQYF.